The 22 T cell receptor beta chains presented below share a single source sample, sequenced in a study of OX40 agonist ivuxolimab in advanced cancers. Produced via immunoSEQ multiplex PCR; TCRdb's table is partial and in-frame only. This table has roughly 65,000 clones, almost 90% appearing once. Sample: CD4+ or CD8+ T cells sorted from blood, taken in a trial of the OX40 agonist ivuxolimab. These receptors were obtained from an adult with an advanced solid tumor such as melanoma, head and neck, liver or kidney cancer.

The chain couples TRBV10-2 to TRBJ2-7, with TRBD2 identical over 9 bases. Trimming removed 2 bases from V and 1 base from J; junction bases left unmatched: 3. Germline lookup yields CDR1 WSHSY and CDR2 SAAADI. The length of the CDR3 is 15 residues. The CDR3 here is CASSETLAGSYEQYF. As DNA, the CDR3 is TGCGCCAGCAGTGAGACCCTAGCGGGGTCCTACGAGCAGTACTTC.

This chain links TRBV2 with TRBJ2-1, with TRBD2 identical over 7 bases. The CDR3 is 14 amino acids. CDR1 is SNHLY, CDR2 FYNNEI, per germline. V lost 8 bases and J lost 8; bases outside the gene matches: 12. CDR3 protein: CASRPTSAADEQFF. The CDR3 coding sequence is TGTGCCAGCCGCCCTACTAGCGCCGCGGATGAGCAGTTCTTC.

The rearrangement uses TRBV5-8 and TRBJ1-5, with 7 bases aligning to TRBD1. Germline-derived CDR1 and CDR2 are SGHTS and YDEGEE. The junction had 6 bases not matched to a gene; V was cut back by 0 bases and J by 0 bases. CDR3 size: 17 residues. CDR3 DNA: TGTGCCAGCAGCTTGGGAAGGACAGGAGATAGCAATCAGCCCCAGCATTTT. Translation: CASSLGRTGDSNQPQHF.

The rearrangement links TRBV7-9 to TRBJ1-5; possibly TRBD1 for D (6 bases). This CDR3 region has 16 residues. Looked up from germline, CDR1 is SEHNR and CDR2 is FQNEAQ (reference sequence). V gave up 3 bases and J gave up 0 bases, with 12 bases separating them. The CDR3 is CASSFIGGPSNQPQHF. The CDR3 region has the DNA TGTGCCAGCAGCTTCATAGGGGGTCCTAGCAATCAGCCCCAGCATTTT.

This chain connects TRBV4-3 to TRBJ2-4; 9 nucleotides line up with TRBD1. The CDR3 is 15 amino acids. V dropped 3 bases and J dropped 5; count of bases not matched to a gene: 5. Germline CDR1 reads LGHNA; CDR2 reads YSLEER. This CDR3 reads CASSQGQGDENIQYF. DNA of the CDR3: TGCGCCAGCAGCCAGGGACAGGGAGACGAAAACATTCAGTACTTC.

V is TRBV29-1 and J is TRBJ1-1; D gene unclear. The CDR3 length is 13 residues. V was clipped by 8 bases and J by 0 bases, with 13 bases between them. Germline V lookup: CDR1 SQVTM, CDR2 ANQGSEA. The CDR3 is CSSGDSLNTEAFF. CDR3 bases: TGCAGCTCTGGAGACTCTTTGAACACTGAAGCTTTCTTT. The variable domain in full, with the rest retrieved from reference TRBV29-1 and TRBJ1-1, is SAVISQKPSRDICQRGTSLTIQCQVDSQVTMMFWYRQQPGQSLTLIATANQGSEATYESGFVIDKFPISRPNLTFSTLTVSNMSPEDSSIYLCSSGDSLNTEAFFGQGTRLTVV.

This sequence joins TRBV30 and TRBJ2-7, with TRBD2 matching 11 bases. J lost 0 bases, V lost 2 bases, and 9 bases had no gene match. Germline CDR1 and CDR2: GTSNPN and SVGIG (reference sequence). The CDR3 runs 17 residues. As DNA, the CDR3 is TGTGCCTGGAGTCCGTCTCTGACTAGCGGGACCTCCTACGAGCAGTACTTC. Protein: CAWSPSLTSGTSYEQYF.

This chain joins TRBV21-1 and TRBJ1-1. TRBV21-1 is flagged as a pseudogene. This CDR3 has 16 residues. CDR3 DNA: TGTGCCAGCAGCAAAGCCCCTATCGTCCCAACAACTGAAGCTTTCTTT. Translated, it gives CASSKAPIVPTTEAFF.

Here the CDR3 reads CASSLGQGARTGNTIYF. The CDR3 DNA reads as TGCGCCAGCAGCCTGGGACAGGGGGCCCGGACTGGAAACACCATATATTTT. The V gene is TRBV4-1, the J gene TRBJ1-3, with 12 bases identical to TRBD1. Germline CDR1 is MGHRA and CDR2 is YSYEKL. Trimming at V came to 4 bases and at J to 2 bases, leaving 6 bases not matched to a gene. The CDR3 extends over 17 amino acids.

The genes are TRBV9 and TRBJ2-5; D remains unclear. Germline V gives CDR1 SGDLS, CDR2 YYNGEE. V was pared by 0 bases and J by 0 bases, with 6 bases between. The CDR3 extends over 14 amino acids. Here the CDR3 reads CASSVGANQETQYF. CDR3 in DNA: TGTGCCAGCAGCGTAGGAGCTAACCAAGAGACCCAGTACTTC.

This chain joins TRBV19 and TRBJ2-1; D is perhaps TRBD2 (6 bases). CDR3 size: 16 residues. CDR1 and CDR2 from the germline V gene are LNHDA and SQIVND (reference sequence). Trimming pared 0 bases from V and 4 bases from J, leaving 13 bases between. The CDR3 here is CASSIDRAGRYNEQFF. CDR3 in DNA: TGTGCCAGTAGTATAGATAGAGCGGGCCGGTACAATGAGCAGTTCTTC.

This clone occurred a few times. The chain recombines TRBV6-1 with TRBJ2-7, with D perhaps matching TRBD2 (6 bases). The CDR3 has 12 amino acids. V was cut by 9 bases and J by 3 bases, with 12 bases left in between. Looked up from germline, CDR1 is MNHNS and CDR2 is SASEGT. The CDR3 sequence is CASGTELYEQYF. DNA of the CDR3: TGTGCCAGTGGGACTGAACTCTACGAGCAGTACTTC.

This chain connects TRBV5-1 to TRBJ2-1; 7 bases map to TRBD2. The CDR3 spans 16 residues. Germline CDR1 is SGHRS and CDR2 is YFSETQ. The trim removed 3 bases at V and 6 bases at J, leaving 12 bases unmatched. The CDR3 region is CASSSLTAGSPNEQFF. The CDR3 DNA reads TGCGCCAGCAGCTCTCTGACAGCGGGATCACCCAATGAGCAGTTCTTC. Supplemented by reference TRBV5-1 and TRBJ2-1, the full variable domain reads KAGVTQTPRYLIKTRGQQVTLSCSPISGHRSVSWYQQTPGQGLQFLFEYFSETQRNKGNFPGRFSGRQFSNSRSEMNVSTLELGDSALYLCASSSLTAGSPNEQFFGPGTRLTVL.

The chain links TRBV6-6 to TRBJ1-1, with unresolved D. The CDR3 length is 13 residues. V lost 5 bases to trimming and J lost 0 bases, with 7 bases between them. The germline gives CDR1 MNHNY, CDR2 SVGAGI (reference sequence). CDR3 residues: CASSGEMNTEAFF. CDR3 DNA sequence: TGTGCCAGCAGTGGCGAGATGAACACTGAAGCTTTCTTT.

The V and J genes are TRBV11-1 and TRBJ2-5; D is perhaps TRBD1 (6 bases). This CDR3 region has 14 residues. Germline V gene data show CDR1 as SGHAT and CDR2 as FQDESV (reference sequence). V dropped 3 bases and J dropped 2 bases, with 10 bases sitting between them. The CDR3 DNA reads as TGTGCCAGCAGCTTGAACAGGGTGCAAGAGACCCAGTACTTC. It encodes CASSLNRVQETQYF.

V gene TRBV18 combines with J gene TRBJ2-4; 13 nucleotides align to TRBD2. The CDR3 runs to 16 residues. V gave up 0 bases and J gave up 9 bases; unmatched junction bases: 5. Germline V lookup: CDR1 KGHSH, CDR2 LQKENI. CDR3 sequence: CASSPPGTSGMGIQYF. DNA of the CDR3: TGTGCCAGCTCACCACCCGGGACTAGCGGGATGGGCATTCAGTACTTC.

The rearrangement uses TRBV5-1 and TRBJ1-1; D remains unclear. Trimming left V 4 bases short and J 2 bases short, with 12 bases between. CDR1 and CDR2 from the germline V gene are SGHRS and YFSETQ. This CDR3 contains 14 residues. CDR3 nucleotide sequence: TGCGCCAGCAGCCCCCAGGTTGTCAACACTGAAGCTTTCTTT. Residues: CASSPQVVNTEAFF.

The rearrangement joins TRBV28 to TRBJ2-7; D is uncertain. CDR1 is MDHEN, CDR2 SYDVKM, per germline. Deletions cut 2 bases from V and 3 bases from J, with 17 bases between. CDR3 length: 16 residues. DNA of the CDR3: TGTGCCAGCAGTTTAAATTTCCTTGGCAGCCACTACGAGCAGTACTTC. Protein sequence: CASSLNFLGSHYEQYF.

The V and J genes are TRBV6-6 and TRBJ2-7; 9 positions agree with TRBD2. V lost 2 bases and J lost 2; bases outside the gene matches: 7. Germline V gene sequence: CDR1 MNHNY, CDR2 SVGAGI (reference sequence). The CDR3 contains 16 residues. The CDR3 DNA reads TGTGCCAGCAGTTACACTAGCGGGCGTTCTACCTACGAGCAGTACTTC. Its translation is CASSYTSGRSTYEQYF.

The chain joins TRBV28 to TRBJ2-5, with 9 bases aligning to TRBD1. This CDR3 has 16 residues. Trimming cost V 6 bases and J 2 bases; bases outside gene matches: 10. Germline lookup yields CDR1 MDHEN and CDR2 SYDVKM. The CDR3 loop is CASRATTGGGQETQYF. The CDR3, as DNA: TGTGCCAGCAGGGCCACCACAGGGGGCGGTCAAGAGACCCAGTACTTC.

V is TRBV7-9 and J is TRBJ1-1; tentative D call: TRBD1 (6 bases). Germline CDR1 reads SEHNR; CDR2 reads FQNEAQ (reference sequence). The CDR3 spans 13 residues. The V and J ends lost 5 bases and 3 bases respectively, with 10 bases between them. CDR3 DNA: TGTGCCAGCAGCCGGACAGTTGACACTGAAGCTTTCTTT. Protein: CASSRTVDTEAFF.

The gene calls are TRBV7-9 and TRBJ2-7; 9 bases map to TRBD2. The germline V gene encodes CDR1 SEHNR and CDR2 FQNEAQ (reference sequence). The CDR3 spans 15 residues. J gave up 2 bases and V 1 base, and 3 bases lay outside the gene matches. This CDR3 is CASSLVAGVPYEQYF. CDR3 bases: TGTGCCAGCAGCTTAGTAGCGGGAGTTCCCTACGAGCAGTACTTC.